Reported below is one T cell receptor (beta chain). This clonotype was picked up many times. The antigen this receptor binds is unknown. No quality values exist for individual bases; no much larger clone is one base distant. CDR1 LGHNA and CDR2 YSLEER are derived from the germline V gene. The germline ends are 12 bases apart after V is trimmed by 0 bases and J by 1 base. The CDR3 measures 17 amino acids from cysteine to phenylalanine. Here the CDR3 DNA is all that survives: 51 bases in frame from base 1. This sample was taken from a study of T-cell memory formation after mild COVID-19 listed by TCRdb under 2021. Study-wide context: Most TCR sequence clusters were specific to one of the two donors. In a couple of donors, T-cell clones that expanded and contracted after mild COVID-19 were followed by sequencing TCRalpha and TCRbeta repertoires longitudinally. The cohort comprised two young, previously healthy adult volunteers, one female and one male. What the research found in general, with its limitations: Contracting CD4+ clones were located mainly in the CM and EM memory subsets, whereas CD8+ clones were found to be enriched in EMRA. Whether the second-wave clones peaking on day 37 were SARS-CoV-2 specific was not confirmed. Only a couple of mild cases were covered by the study, and larger cohorts that include severe cases with pre-infection samples were considered necessary. Clones that contracted from day 15 to 85 showed balanced CD4/CD8 phenotypes, whereas a second wave of clones that expanded from day 15 to 37 leaned towards CD4+. Some responding clones were detected in pre-infection memory, which suggested that pre-existing cross-reactive memory T cells had joined the SARS-CoV-2 response.

PBMCs were isolated by Ficoll-Paque density gradient centrifugation. Sequencing relied on an Illumina NovaSeq 6000. TCRalpha and TCRbeta cDNA libraries were built by 5'RACE with constant-segment primers, adding sample barcodes and unique molecular identifiers. Trizol reagent was used to extract RNA from every sample. Libraries were amplified in two PCR steps, with a second sample barcode and Illumina TruSeq adapters added in the second step. Sequencing of libraries was performed on an Illumina NovaSeq with 2 x 150 bp paired-end reads. The paper's processing steps were these. The reads were demultiplexed and collapsed into UMI-guided consensus sequences using migec v1.2.7. Using mixcr v2.1.11, UMI consensuses were aligned to TRA and TRB V and J templates and then assembled into clonotypes. A clonotype was counted as expanded or contracted only if both edgeR and NoisET called the change significant, with noise models trained on biological replicates. For edgeR calls, the thresholds were a false discovery rate-adjusted p below 0.01 and a log2 fold-change of 1. As an exploratory analysis of dynamics, max-normalized trajectories of the 1000 most abundant clonotypes were examined by PCA with hierarchical clustering. Separately sequenced CD4+ and CD8+ repertoires were used to assign a CD4 or CD8 phenotype to each responding clone. Through fastp at Q25 and MiXCR, TCRdb rebuilt clones from the public reads, retaining in-frame beta chains. Each CDR3 protein appears once, grouped with its most common genes and DNA. TCRdb's processing, not the authors' own work, is the source of the V and J calls. This sample lists 250,000 to 350,000 distinct CDR3 sequences; less than 20% were detected once. The leading ten clones occupy under 25% of the sample.

Sequencing was done on a sample of PBMCs or a T cell subset sorted from them (not recorded which). The chain couples TRBV4-3 to TRBJ2-2; no D gene call is confident. This clonotype was obtained from a young man who had mild COVID-19 (a few samples of this study predate the infection). The sample titles of this study are shuffled in the database, so cell type and time point are left out; the donor was told from shared clones. The nucleotide sequence is TGCGCCAGCAGCCAAGATTTCGTCGGCTGGAACACCGGGGAGCTGTTTTTT. Translated, it reads CASSQDFVGWNTGELFF.